The clone carrying this T cell receptor (beta chain) showed up just a few times. The antigen is undetermined. This sample was taken from a study of beta chain features in type 1 diabetes. On the study more broadly: Sorted cells examined across all samples numbered 107,917,701.

Sequenced material consisted of expressed TCRB transcripts (all of the isolated RNA was reverse transcribed). Method: immunoSEQ multiplex PCR; TCRdb's copy keeps in-frame clones and lacks some. The sample lists 600,000 or so clones, over 12% occurring once. The CDR3 is made up of 13 amino acids. Looked up from germline, CDR1 is SEHNR and CDR2 is FQNEAQ (reference sequence). Germline trimming cut 4 bases from V and 6 bases from J; bases unmatched to any gene: 4. Each sorted fraction was over 98% pure. Study outcomes and limitations: TCRB CDR3 length was moderately but significantly reduced in all four CD4+ subsets of Type 1 diabetes patients. Patients' naive, central memory and Treg TCRB repertoires seemed closer to one another than those of healthy donors. Unsettled here was the matter of whether HLA type influences TCRB rearrangement.

The receptor was derived from a man younger than 35 with type 1 diabetes. The chain is built from TRBV7-9 and TRBJ1-1, with TRBD1 identical over 8 bases. The sequenced material came from naive CD4+ T cells from blood. The CDR3 protein is CASSSTGEAEAFF. The DNA for the CDR3 is TGTGCCAGCAGCTCGACAGGGGAGGCTGAAGCTTTCTTT.